These 27 T cell receptor beta chains originate from one sample sequenced in a study of cytomegalovirus exposure and HLA in healthy donors. Researchers ran the PCR with 60 Vbeta and 13 Jbeta primers. Here immunoSEQ multiplex PCR was the method, and the copy in TCRdb shows in-frame clones only, minus some. The sample contains over 90,000 clones, approximately 70% of which appear only once. The sample comprised PBMCs. The origin of the receptors is a man aged 40-55 years in good health and CMV-seronegative.

The V and J genes are TRBV10-3 and TRBJ2-7, with 8 nucleotides matching TRBD1. CDR3 length equals 16 residues. Trimming at V came to 3 bases and at J to 5 bases, leaving 12 bases not matched to a gene. Germline assignment: CDR1 ENHRY and CDR2 SYGVKD. The CDR3, as DNA: TGTGCCATCAGTGAAATCCCGGACAGGGAGAGCGACGAGCAGTACTTC. This encodes CAISEIPDRESDEQYF.

The chain couples TRBV19 to TRBJ2-7; 8 bases match TRBD1. With 3 bases clipped from V and 5 bases from J, the junction kept 6 bases outside the gene matches. The CDR3 contains 14 residues. Per the germline V gene, CDR1 is LNHDA and CDR2 is SQIVND (reference sequence). CDR3 in amino acids: CASSIRTGKDEQYF. As DNA, the CDR3 is TGTGCCAGTAGTATCAGGACAGGGAAGGACGAGCAGTACTTC. Together with reference TRBV19 and TRBJ2-7, the CDR3 gives the full variable domain: DGGITQSPKYLFRKEGQNVTLSCEQNLNHDAMYWYRQDPGQGLRLIYYSQIVNDFQKGDIAEGYSVSREKKESFPLTVTSAQKNPTAFYLCASSIRTGKDEQYFGPGTRLTVT.

V is TRBV4-3 and J is TRBJ1-1; 7 nucleotides align to TRBD1. There are 11 residues in the CDR3. CDR1 and CDR2 (germline): LGHNA, YSLEER. Losses at the gene ends were 5 bases for V and 6 bases for J; bases not matched to a gene: 0. The CDR3 here is CASSTGAEAFF. In DNA form, the CDR3 reads TGCGCCAGCAGCACAGGGGCTGAAGCTTTCTTT.

The CDR3 nucleotides read TGTGCCAGCAGCTTTAGTGGACAAAACACTGAAGCTTTCTTT. Amino acid sequence: CASSFSGQNTEAFF. This chain connects TRBV7-2 to TRBJ1-1; a possible D gene is TRBD1 (5 bases). Trimming removed 3 bases from V and 2 bases from J, with 10 bases in between. The length of the CDR3 is 14 residues. The germline V gene has CDR1 SGHTA and CDR2 FQGNSA.

The chain uses TRBV6-1 and TRBJ1-2, with TRBD1 identical over 7 bases. The CDR3 sequence is 13 residues long. The V segment lost 10 bases and the J segment 2 bases; nucleotides outside the gene matches: 7. Germline V lookup: CDR1 MNHNS, CDR2 SASEGT. CDR3 sequence (DNA): TGTGCCACCAGGGGGGCCGCAAACTATGGCTACACCTTC. It codes for CATRGAANYGYTF.

The V and J genes are TRBV18 and TRBJ2-5; 7 bases are shared with TRBD1. The CDR3 sequence is 15 residues long. Per germline, CDR1 KGHSH and CDR2 LQKENI. The ends lost 1 base at V and 0 bases at J; junction bases unmatched: 2. The chain's CDR3 is CASSPRDRYQETQYF. CDR3 nucleotide sequence: TGTGCCAGCTCACCACGGGACAGATACCAAGAGACCCAGTACTTC.

The chain uses TRBV5-1 and TRBJ2-5; 10 positions match TRBD1. J lost 11 bases, V lost 4 bases, and 11 bases had no gene match. The CDR3 has 14 residues. Germline values: CDR1 SGHRS, CDR2 YFSETQ. CDR3 region: CASSLGTGVREQYF. The CDR3 DNA is TGCGCCAGCAGCCTCGGGACAGGGGTTCGGGAGCAGTACTTC.

This chain joins TRBV2 and TRBJ2-5; 10 nucleotides match TRBD2. The CDR3 is made up of 16 amino acids. The germline CDR1 and CDR2 sequences are SNHLY and FYNNEI. J lost 4 bases, V lost 6 bases, and 11 bases had no gene match. CDR3 nucleotide sequence: TGTGCCAGCAGCCGAGGTGCTAGCGGGGGTGGAGAGACCCAGTACTTC. This gives the protein CASSRGASGGGETQYF. Filled out from reference TRBV2 and TRBJ2-5, the complete variable domain reads EPEVTQTPSHQVTQMGQEVILRCVPISNHLYFYWYRQILGQKVEFLVSFYNNEISEKSEIFDDQFSVERPDGSNFTLKIRSTKLEDSAMYFCASSRGASGGGETQYFGPGTRLLVL.

This clone was detected only once. V gene TRBV4-2 combines with J gene TRBJ2-7; 11 bases agree with TRBD2. Unmatched junction bases numbered 10, after V lost 4 bases and J lost 2 bases. The CDR3 spans 17 residues. Per germline, CDR1 LGHNA and CDR2 YNFKEQ. The CDR3 protein is CASSRKLAGEEAYEQYF. CDR3 nucleotides: TGTGCCAGCAGCCGGAAACTAGCGGGGGAGGAGGCCTACGAGCAGTACTTC.

This clone was observed a handful of times. The rearrangement links TRBV7-9 to TRBJ2-7, with D possibly being TRBD1 (5 bases). The CDR3 covers 12 residues. V was cut by 5 bases and J by 12 bases, with 17 bases left in between. Germline V lookup: CDR1 SEHNR, CDR2 FQNEAQ (reference sequence). Here the CDR3 reads CASSRQLGLGYF. In DNA form, the CDR3 reads TGTGCCAGCAGCCGGCAATTGGGGCTGGGGTACTTC.

This chain connects TRBV7-2 to TRBJ1-2; 7 bases fit TRBD1. CDR1 is SGHTA, CDR2 FQGNSA, per germline. After removal of 5 bases from V and 5 bases from J, the junction contained 11 bases not matched to a gene. This CDR3 comprises 15 residues. As DNA, the CDR3 is TGTGCCAGCAGCGCGCACAGGGGCCCCAAGTATGGCTACACCTTC. Translation: CASSAHRGPKYGYTF.

This clone has at least ten counts. The chain joins TRBV2 to TRBJ2-2; D is unclear. V lost 7 bases and J 3 bases, leaving 6 bases between the germline ends. The CDR3 extends over 12 amino acids. The V gene's germline CDR1 is SNHLY and CDR2 FYNNEI. The CDR3 region is CASKPDTGELFF. CDR3 DNA: TGTGCCAGCAAGCCGGACACCGGGGAGCTGTTTTTT.

The V gene is TRBV9, the J gene TRBJ2-3; 14 bases line up with TRBD2. From germline, CDR1 is SGDLS and CDR2 YYNGEE. This CDR3 comprises 16 residues. J was trimmed by 8 bases and V by 3 bases; bases with no gene match: 8. The chain's CDR3 is CASSGLTSGGAGTQYF. The CDR3 bases are TGTGCCAGCAGCGGATTGACTAGCGGGGGGGCAGGTACGCAGTATTTT. The variable domain in full, with the rest retrieved from reference TRBV9 and TRBJ2-3, is DSGVTQTPKHLITATGQRVTLRCSPRSGDLSVYWYQQSLDQGLQFLIQYYNGEERAKGNILERFSAQQFPDLHSELNLSSLELGDSALYFCASSGLTSGGAGTQYFGPGTRLTVL.

V usage is TRBV6-4 and J usage is TRBJ2-2; 7 nucleotides line up with TRBD1. CDR1 is MRHNA, CDR2 SNTAGT, per germline. V shed 1 base, J shed 5 bases, and the junction held 7 bases outside the gene matches. The CDR3 extends over 16 amino acids. CDR3 DNA sequence: TGTGCCAGCAGTGACTGTCCGGGACAGCGAACCGGGGAGCTGTTTTTT. Translating it yields CASSDCPGQRTGELFF.

J is TRBJ1-1 and V is TRBV5-1; a weak D match, TRBD1 (5 bases). CDR3 size: 13 residues. Germline assignment: CDR1 SGHRS and CDR2 YFSETQ. V lost 5 bases, J lost 2 bases, and 10 bases lay in between. The CDR3 loop is CASREGRNTEAFF. DNA of the CDR3: TGCGCCAGCAGGGAGGGGCGAAACACTGAAGCTTTCTTT.

The V gene is TRBV27, the J gene TRBJ2-5; 8 bases agree with TRBD1. Germline CDR1 and CDR2: MNHEY and SMNVEV (reference sequence). V lost 5 bases and J lost 3; bases outside the gene matches: 11. This CDR3 has 16 residues. The DNA of the CDR3 is TGTGCCAGCAGTCTGGGTCCGGGACAGGCTGAAGAGACCCAGTACTTC. Its protein product is CASSLGPGQAEETQYF.

The chain combines TRBV11-2 with TRBJ1-5, with 9 bases that match TRBD1. The CDR3 totals 14 residues. Germline V gene lookup returns CDR1 SGHAT and CDR2 FQNNGV. V lost 5 bases and J lost 10; bases outside the gene matches: 9. CDR3 sequence: CASSRDRDSEPQHF. CDR3 nucleotides: TGTGCCAGCAGCCGGGACAGGGACTCTGAACCCCAGCATTTT.

This clone was counted a few times. The chain joins TRBV7-2 to TRBJ2-4; 8 bases fit TRBD2. This CDR3 has 17 amino acids. The ends lost 5 bases at V and 0 bases at J; junction bases unmatched: 9. In germline, CDR1 is SGHTA, CDR2 FQGNSA. The CDR3 coding sequence is TGTGCCAGCAGCCCGCTAACTAGCGGTGCAGCCAAAAACATTCAGTACTTC. Residues: CASSPLTSGAAKNIQYF.

This chain links TRBV15 with TRBJ1-1; D is ambiguous. CDR1 is LNHNV and CDR2 is YYDKDF in the germline V gene (reference sequence). The CDR3 is 13 residues long. The V gene lost 8 bases and the J gene lost 6 bases, with 16 bases spanning the gap. The chain's CDR3 is CATGSEGRAEAFF. CDR3 sequence (DNA): TGTGCCACCGGGAGTGAAGGGCGGGCTGAAGCTTTCTTT.

This clone was detected only once. The chain carries TRBV19 and TRBJ1-5; D is possibly TRBD1 (5 bases). Trimming took 4 bases from V and 3 from J, leaving 10 bases between them. The CDR3 runs 14 residues. From germline, CDR1 is LNHDA and CDR2 SQIVND (reference sequence). The CDR3 protein is CASSTGWVNQPQHF. Written as DNA, the CDR3 is TGTGCCAGTAGTACAGGGTGGGTCAATCAGCCCCAGCATTTT.

This clone has more than one count but fewer than ten. This rearrangement joins TRBV5-6 to TRBJ2-3; 10 nucleotides agree with TRBD2. J gave up 1 base and V 2 bases, and 1 base lay outside the gene matches. Per the germline V gene, CDR1 is SGHDT and CDR2 is YYEEEE. The CDR3 runs to 15 residues. The CDR3 loop reads CASSFTSGGTDTQYF. The CDR3 nucleotides are TGTGCCAGCAGCTTCACTAGCGGGGGCACAGATACGCAGTATTTT.

With regard to this clone: Other nucleotide sequences from this sample produce the same CDR3. The chain uses TRBV14 and TRBJ1-2, with a tentative D call TRBD1 (6 bases). V lost 2 bases and J lost 4, with 11 bases in between. CDR3 length: 14 amino acids. Germline assignment: CDR1 SGHDN and CDR2 FVKESK. For the CDR3, the DNA is TGTGCCAGCAGCCAACAGGGGTCGGGCTATGGCTACACCTTC. This gives the protein CASSQQGSGYGYTF.

This clone was seen a handful of times. This chain connects TRBV6-1 to TRBJ2-5; 7 bases line up with TRBD2. CDR1 is MNHNS, CDR2 SASEGT, per germline. V dropped 6 bases and J dropped 4; count of bases not matched to a gene: 2. The CDR3 is made up of 12 amino acids. The CDR3 is CASRREGETQYF. CDR3 nucleotides: TGTGCCAGCAGGAGGGAGGGAGAGACCCAGTACTTC.

The chain combines TRBV30 with TRBJ2-1, with D perhaps TRBD1 (5 bases). Trimming shortened V by 2 bases and J by 7 bases, and 9 bases separated the two germline ends. The CDR3 is made up of 12 amino acids. Per germline, CDR1 GTSNPN and CDR2 SVGIG (reference sequence). As DNA, the CDR3 is TGTGCCTGGAGTCAGGGTTGGAATGAGCAGTTCTTC. This gives the protein CAWSQGWNEQFF.

This clone has more than one count but fewer than ten. The CDR3 bases are TGTGCCTGGAGTGTATTCAGGCTTTATGGCTACACCTTC. Translating it yields CAWSVFRLYGYTF. This chain uses TRBV30 with TRBJ1-2; D is undetermined. V lost 0 bases to trimming and J lost 5 bases, with 10 bases between them. The CDR3 is made up of 13 amino acids. Germline values: CDR1 GTSNPN, CDR2 SVGIG (reference sequence).

The chain carries TRBV5-4 and TRBJ1-4, with TRBD1 identical over 9 bases. Germline CDR1 SGHNT, CDR2 YYREEE (reference sequence). CDR3 length equals 15 residues. Germline trimming cut 1 base from V and 8 bases from J; bases unmatched to any gene: 6. In DNA, the CDR3 is TGTGCCAGCAGCTTGAGGACAGGGGTGCGGGAAAAACTGTTTTTT. Translating it yields CASSLRTGVREKLFF.

This clone was picked up a small number of times. The rearrangement uses TRBV2 and TRBJ2-4; 11 bases fit TRBD2. This CDR3 has 18 amino acids. V lost 3 bases and J lost 2; bases outside the gene matches: 9. The V gene's germline CDR1 is SNHLY and CDR2 FYNNEI. CDR3 coding DNA: TGTGCCAGCAGTGACGCACTAGCGGGGGAATTAACCAAAAACATTCAGTACTTC. Amino acid sequence: CASSDALAGELTKNIQYF.